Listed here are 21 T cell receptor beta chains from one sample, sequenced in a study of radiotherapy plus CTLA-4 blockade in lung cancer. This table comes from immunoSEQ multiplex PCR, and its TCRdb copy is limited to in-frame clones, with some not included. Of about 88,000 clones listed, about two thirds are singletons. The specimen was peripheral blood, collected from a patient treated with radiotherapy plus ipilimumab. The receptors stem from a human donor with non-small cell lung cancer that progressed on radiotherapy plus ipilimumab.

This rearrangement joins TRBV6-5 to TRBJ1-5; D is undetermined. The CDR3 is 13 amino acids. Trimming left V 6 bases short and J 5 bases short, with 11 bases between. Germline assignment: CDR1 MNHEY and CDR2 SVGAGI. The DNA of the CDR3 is TGTGCCAGCAGCCTCGGCCCCGATCAGCCCCAGCATTTT. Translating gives CASSLGPDQPQHF.

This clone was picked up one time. The DNA for the CDR3 is TGTGCCAGCAGTTACTCTGCCGGGACTGGTACCTACGAGCAGTACTTC. It is translated as CASSYSAGTGTYEQYF. The chain has TRBV6-5 and TRBJ2-7, with TRBD2 as a possible D gene (6 bases). V gave up 0 bases and J gave up 2 bases, with 14 bases separating them. The germline V gene has CDR1 MNHEY and CDR2 SVGAGI. This CDR3 comprises 16 residues.

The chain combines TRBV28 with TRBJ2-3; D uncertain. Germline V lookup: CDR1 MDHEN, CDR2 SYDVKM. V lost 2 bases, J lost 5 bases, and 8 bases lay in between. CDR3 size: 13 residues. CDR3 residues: CASSLRLGDTQYF. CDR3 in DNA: TGTGCCAGCAGTTTACGCCTTGGAGATACGCAGTATTTT.

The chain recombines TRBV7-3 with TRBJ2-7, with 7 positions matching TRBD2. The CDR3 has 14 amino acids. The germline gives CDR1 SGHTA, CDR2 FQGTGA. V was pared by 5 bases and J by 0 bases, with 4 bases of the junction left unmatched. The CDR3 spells CASSPGRDSYEQYF. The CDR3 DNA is TGTGCCAGCAGCCCAGGGAGGGACTCCTACGAGCAGTACTTC.

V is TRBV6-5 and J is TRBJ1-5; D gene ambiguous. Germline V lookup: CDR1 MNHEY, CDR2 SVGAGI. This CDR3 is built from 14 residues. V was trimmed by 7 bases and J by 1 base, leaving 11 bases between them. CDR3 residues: CASTPTASNQPQHF. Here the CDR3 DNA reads TGTGCCAGCACACCGACGGCCAGCAATCAGCCCCAGCATTTT.

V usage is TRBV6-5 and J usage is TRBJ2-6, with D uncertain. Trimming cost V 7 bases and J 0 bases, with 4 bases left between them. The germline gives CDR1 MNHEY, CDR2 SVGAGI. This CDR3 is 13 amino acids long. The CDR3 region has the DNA TGTGCCAGCACCAGCTCTGGGGCCAACGTCCTGACTTTC. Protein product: CASTSSGANVLTF.

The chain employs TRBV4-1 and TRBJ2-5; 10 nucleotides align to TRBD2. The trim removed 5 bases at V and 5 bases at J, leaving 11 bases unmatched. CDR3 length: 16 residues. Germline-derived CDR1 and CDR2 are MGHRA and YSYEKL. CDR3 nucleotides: TGCGCCAGCAGCTTGTTAGCGGGGGGCCTGGGGGAGACCCAGTACTTC. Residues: CASSLLAGGLGETQYF.

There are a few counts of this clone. The CDR3 DNA follows: TGTGCCACCAGCTTCAGTAGCGGGAGCAATGAGCAGTTCTTC. Its protein is CATSFSSGSNEQFF. The chain employs TRBV15 and TRBJ2-1; 9 bases fit TRBD2. Germline assignment: CDR1 LNHNV and CDR2 YYDKDF (reference sequence). V dropped 5 bases and J dropped 6; count of bases not matched to a gene: 5. This CDR3 contains 14 residues.

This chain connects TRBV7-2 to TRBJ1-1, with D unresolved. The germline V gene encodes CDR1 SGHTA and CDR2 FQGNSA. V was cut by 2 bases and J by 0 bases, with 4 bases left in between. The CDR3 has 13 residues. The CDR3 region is CASSLHMNTEAFF. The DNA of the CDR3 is TGTGCCAGCAGCTTACACATGAACACTGAAGCTTTCTTT.

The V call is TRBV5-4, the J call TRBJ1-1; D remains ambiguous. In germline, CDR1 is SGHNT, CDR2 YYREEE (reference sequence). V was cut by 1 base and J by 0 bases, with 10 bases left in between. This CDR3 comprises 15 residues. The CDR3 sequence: CASSLSGPMNTEAFF. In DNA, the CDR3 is TGTGCCAGCAGCTTGTCGGGCCCAATGAACACTGAAGCTTTCTTT.

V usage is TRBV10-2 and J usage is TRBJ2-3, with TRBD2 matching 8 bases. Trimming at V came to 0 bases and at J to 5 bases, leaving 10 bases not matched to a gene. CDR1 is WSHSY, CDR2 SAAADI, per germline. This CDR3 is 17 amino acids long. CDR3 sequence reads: CASSESTLADSLDTQYF. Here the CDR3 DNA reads TGCGCCAGCAGTGAGTCGACACTAGCGGATTCATTAGATACGCAGTATTTT.

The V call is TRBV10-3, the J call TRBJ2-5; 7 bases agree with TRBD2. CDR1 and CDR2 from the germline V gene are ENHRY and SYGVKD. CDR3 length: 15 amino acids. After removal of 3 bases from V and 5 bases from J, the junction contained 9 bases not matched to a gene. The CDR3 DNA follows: TGTGCCATCAGTGAAGGCGGGAGTCTTGGGGAGACCCAGTACTTC. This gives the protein CAISEGGSLGETQYF.

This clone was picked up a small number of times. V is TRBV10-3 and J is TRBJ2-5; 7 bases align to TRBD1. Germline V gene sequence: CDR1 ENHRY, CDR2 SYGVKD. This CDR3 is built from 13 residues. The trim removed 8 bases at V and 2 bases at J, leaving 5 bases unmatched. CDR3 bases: TGTGCCATCTCCCCGGGACAGCAAGAGACCCAGTACTTC. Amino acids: CAISPGQQETQYF.

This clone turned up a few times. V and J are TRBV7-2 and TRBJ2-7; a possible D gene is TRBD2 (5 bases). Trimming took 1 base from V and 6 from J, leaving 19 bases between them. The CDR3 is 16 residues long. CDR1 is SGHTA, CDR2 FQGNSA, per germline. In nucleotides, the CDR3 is TGTGCCAGCAGCTTAGTTTCCCCCAATCTAGCCGGCGAGCAGTACTTC. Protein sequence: CASSLVSPNLAGEQYF.

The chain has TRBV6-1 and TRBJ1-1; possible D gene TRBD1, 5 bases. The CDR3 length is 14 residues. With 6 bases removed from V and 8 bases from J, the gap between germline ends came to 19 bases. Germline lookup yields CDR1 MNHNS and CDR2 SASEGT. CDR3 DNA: TGTGCCAGCAGCCCTCCCTACTCCGGGGGGGAAGCTTTCTTT. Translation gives CASSPPYSGGEAFF.

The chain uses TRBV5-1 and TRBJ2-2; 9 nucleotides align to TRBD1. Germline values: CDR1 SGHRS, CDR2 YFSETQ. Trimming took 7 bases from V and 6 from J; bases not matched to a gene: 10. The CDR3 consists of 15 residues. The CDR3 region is CASANGQGRAGELFF. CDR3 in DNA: TGCGCCAGCGCCAACGGACAGGGGAGGGCCGGGGAGCTGTTTTTT.

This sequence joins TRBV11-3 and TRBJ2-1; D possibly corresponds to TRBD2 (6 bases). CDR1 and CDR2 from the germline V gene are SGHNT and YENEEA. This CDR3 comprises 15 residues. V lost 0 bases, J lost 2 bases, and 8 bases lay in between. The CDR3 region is CASSLESGPYNEQFF. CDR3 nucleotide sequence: TGTGCCAGCAGCTTAGAAAGCGGGCCCTACAATGAGCAGTTCTTC. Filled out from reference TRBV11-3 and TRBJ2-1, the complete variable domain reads EAGVVQSPRYKIIEKKQPVAFWCNPISGHNTLYWYLQNLGQGPELLIRYENEEAVDDSQLPKDRFSAERLKGVDSTLKIQPAELGDSAVYLCASSLESGPYNEQFFGPGTRLTVL.

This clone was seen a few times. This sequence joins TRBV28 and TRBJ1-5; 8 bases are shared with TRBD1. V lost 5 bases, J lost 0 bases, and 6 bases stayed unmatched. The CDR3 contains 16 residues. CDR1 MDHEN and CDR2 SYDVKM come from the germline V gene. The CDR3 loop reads CASSEDRVDSNQPQHF. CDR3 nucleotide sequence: TGTGCCAGCAGTGAGGACAGGGTCGATAGCAATCAGCCCCAGCATTTT.

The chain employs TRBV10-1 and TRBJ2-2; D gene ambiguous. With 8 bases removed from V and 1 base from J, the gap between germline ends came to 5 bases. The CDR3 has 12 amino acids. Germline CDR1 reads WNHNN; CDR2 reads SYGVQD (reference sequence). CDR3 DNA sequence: TGCGCCAGCTCGGAGAACACCGGGGAGCTGTTTTTT. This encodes CASSENTGELFF.

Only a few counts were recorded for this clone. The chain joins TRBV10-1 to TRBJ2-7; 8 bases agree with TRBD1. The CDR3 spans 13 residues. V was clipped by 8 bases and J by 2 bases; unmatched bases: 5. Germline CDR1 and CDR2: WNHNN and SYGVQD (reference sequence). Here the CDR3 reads CASRQGPPYEQYF. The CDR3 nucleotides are TGCGCCAGCCGACAGGGGCCCCCCTACGAGCAGTACTTC.

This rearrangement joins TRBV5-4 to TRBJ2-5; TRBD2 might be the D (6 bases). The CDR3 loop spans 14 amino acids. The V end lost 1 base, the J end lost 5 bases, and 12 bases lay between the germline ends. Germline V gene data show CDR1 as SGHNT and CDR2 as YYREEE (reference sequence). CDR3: CASSLKSRGETQYF. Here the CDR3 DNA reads TGTGCCAGCAGCTTGAAGTCCCGGGGGGAGACCCAGTACTTC.